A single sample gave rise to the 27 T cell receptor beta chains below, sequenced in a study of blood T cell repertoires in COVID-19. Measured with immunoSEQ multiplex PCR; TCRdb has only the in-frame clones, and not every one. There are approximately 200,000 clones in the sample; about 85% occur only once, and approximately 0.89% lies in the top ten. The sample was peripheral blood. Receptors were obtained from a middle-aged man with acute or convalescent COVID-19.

CDR3 DNA sequence: TGCGCCAGCAGCCAAGTACAGGGCCCCTACGAGCAGTACTTC. Amino acids: CASSQVQGPYEQYF. This chain uses TRBV4-1 with TRBJ2-7, with D tentatively TRBD1 (6 bases). This CDR3 is 14 amino acids long. Germline values: CDR1 MGHRA, CDR2 YSYEKL. V gave up 1 base and J gave up 2 bases, with 9 bases separating them.

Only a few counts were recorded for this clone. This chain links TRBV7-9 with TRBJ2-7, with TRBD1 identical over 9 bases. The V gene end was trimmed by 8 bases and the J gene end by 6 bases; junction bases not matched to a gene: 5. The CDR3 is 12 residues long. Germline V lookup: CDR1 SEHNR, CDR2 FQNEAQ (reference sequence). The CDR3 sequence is CASRGTGSEQYF. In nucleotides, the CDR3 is TGTGCCAGCCGCGGGACAGGGTCCGAGCAGTACTTC.

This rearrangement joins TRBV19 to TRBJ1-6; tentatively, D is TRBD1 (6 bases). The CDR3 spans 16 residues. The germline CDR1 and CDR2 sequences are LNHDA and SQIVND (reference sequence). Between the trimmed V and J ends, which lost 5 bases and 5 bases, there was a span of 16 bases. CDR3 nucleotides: TGTGCCAGTAGTCCGATCCAGGGGAGAAATAATTCACCCCTCCACTTT. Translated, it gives CASSPIQGRNNSPLHF.

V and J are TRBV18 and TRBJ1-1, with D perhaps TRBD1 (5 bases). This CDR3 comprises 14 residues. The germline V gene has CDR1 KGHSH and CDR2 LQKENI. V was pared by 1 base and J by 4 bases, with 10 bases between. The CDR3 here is CASSPRQGVTEAFF. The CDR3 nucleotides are TGTGCCAGCTCACCACGTCAGGGTGTCACTGAAGCTTTCTTT. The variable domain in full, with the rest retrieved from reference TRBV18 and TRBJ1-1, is NAGVMQNPRHLVRRRGQEARLRCSPMKGHSHVYWYRQLPEEGLKFMVYLQKENIIDESGMPKERFSAEFPKEGPSILRIQQVVRGDSAAYFCASSPRQGVTEAFFGQGTRLTVV.

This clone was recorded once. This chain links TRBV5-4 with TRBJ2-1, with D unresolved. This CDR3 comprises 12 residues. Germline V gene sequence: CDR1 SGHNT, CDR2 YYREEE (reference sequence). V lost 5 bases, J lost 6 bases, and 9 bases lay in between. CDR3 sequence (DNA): TGTGCCAGCAGTTATCCAGGCAATGAGCAGTTCTTC. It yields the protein CASSYPGNEQFF.

This chain's CDR3 is CASSLLAGSTDTQYF. The CDR3 nucleotides read TGTGCCAGCAGTTTATTGGCAGGGAGCACAGATACGCAGTATTTT. The chain combines TRBV28 with TRBJ2-3; D might be TRBD1 (5 bases). The CDR3 covers 15 residues. V lost 1 base, J lost 0 bases, and 8 bases lay in between. The V gene's germline CDR1 is MDHEN and CDR2 SYDVKM. Variable domain in full (rest from reference TRBV28 and TRBJ2-3): DVKVTQSSRYLVKRTGEKVFLECVQDMDHENMFWYRQDPGLGLRLIYFSYDVKMKEKGDIPEGYSVSREKKERFSLILESASTNQTSMYLCASSLLAGSTDTQYFGPGTRLTVL.

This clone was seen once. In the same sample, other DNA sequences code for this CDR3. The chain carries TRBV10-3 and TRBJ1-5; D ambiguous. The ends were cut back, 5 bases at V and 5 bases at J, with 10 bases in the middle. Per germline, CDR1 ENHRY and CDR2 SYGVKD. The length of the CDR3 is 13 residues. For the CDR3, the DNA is TGTGCCATCAGTCTCGACACTTATCAGCCCCAGCATTTT. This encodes CAISLDTYQPQHF.

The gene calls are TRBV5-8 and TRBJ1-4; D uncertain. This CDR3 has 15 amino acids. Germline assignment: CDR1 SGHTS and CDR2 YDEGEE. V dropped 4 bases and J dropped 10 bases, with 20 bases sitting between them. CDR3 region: CASSPQKWALGKLFF. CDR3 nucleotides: TGTGCCAGCAGCCCCCAAAAATGGGCTCTTGGAAAACTGTTTTTT.

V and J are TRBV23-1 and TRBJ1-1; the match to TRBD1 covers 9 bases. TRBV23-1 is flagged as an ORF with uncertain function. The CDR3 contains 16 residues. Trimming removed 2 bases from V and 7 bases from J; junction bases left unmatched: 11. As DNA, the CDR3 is TGCGCCAGCAGTCAACAAACGGACAGGGGCTGCCATGAAGCTTTCTTT. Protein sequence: CASSQQTDRGCHEAFF.

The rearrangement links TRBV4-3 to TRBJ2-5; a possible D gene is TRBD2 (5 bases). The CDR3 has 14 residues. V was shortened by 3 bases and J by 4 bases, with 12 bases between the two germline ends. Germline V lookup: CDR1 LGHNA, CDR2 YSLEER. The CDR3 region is CASSQRVGVETQYF. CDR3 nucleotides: TGCGCCAGCAGCCAGAGGGTTGGCGTAGAGACCCAGTACTTC.

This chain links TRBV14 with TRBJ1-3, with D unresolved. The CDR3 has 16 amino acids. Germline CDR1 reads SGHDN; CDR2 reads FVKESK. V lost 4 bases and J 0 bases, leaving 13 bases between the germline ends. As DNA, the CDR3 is TGTGCCAGCAGCCGCCCGGGAGCATTCTCTGGAAACACCATATATTTT. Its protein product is CASSRPGAFSGNTIYF.

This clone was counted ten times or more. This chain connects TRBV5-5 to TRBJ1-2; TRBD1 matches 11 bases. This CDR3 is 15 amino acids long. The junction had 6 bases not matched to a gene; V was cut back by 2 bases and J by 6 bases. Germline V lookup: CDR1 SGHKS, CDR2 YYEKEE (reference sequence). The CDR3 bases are TGTGCCAGCAGCTTCGACGGACAGGGGGCGGATGGCTACACCTTC. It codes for CASSFDGQGADGYTF.

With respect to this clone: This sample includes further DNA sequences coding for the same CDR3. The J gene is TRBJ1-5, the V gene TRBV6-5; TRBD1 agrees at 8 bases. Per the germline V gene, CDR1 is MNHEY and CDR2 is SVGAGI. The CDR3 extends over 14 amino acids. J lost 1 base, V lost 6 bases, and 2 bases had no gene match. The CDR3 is CASRGTGSNQPQHF. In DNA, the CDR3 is TGTGCCAGCAGAGGGACAGGAAGCAATCAGCCCCAGCATTTT.

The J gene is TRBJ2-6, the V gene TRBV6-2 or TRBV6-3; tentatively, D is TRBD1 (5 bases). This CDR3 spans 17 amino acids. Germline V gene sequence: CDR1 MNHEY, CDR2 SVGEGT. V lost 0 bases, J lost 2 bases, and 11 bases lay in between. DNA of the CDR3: TGTGCCAGCAGTTACTCGGACGGACACACTGGGGCCAACGTCCTGACTTTC. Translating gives CASSYSDGHTGANVLTF.

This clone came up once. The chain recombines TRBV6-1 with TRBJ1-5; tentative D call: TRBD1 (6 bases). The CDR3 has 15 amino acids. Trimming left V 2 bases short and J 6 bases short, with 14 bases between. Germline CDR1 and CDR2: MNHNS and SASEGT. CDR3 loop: CASSERGEGGQPQHF. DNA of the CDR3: TGTGCCAGCAGTGAAAGGGGGGAGGGAGGTCAGCCCCAGCATTTT.

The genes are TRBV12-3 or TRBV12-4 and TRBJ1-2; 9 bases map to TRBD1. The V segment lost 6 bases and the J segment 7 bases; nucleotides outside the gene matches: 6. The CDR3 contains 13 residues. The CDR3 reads CASRATGGVGYTF. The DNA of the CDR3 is TGTGCCAGCAGAGCCACAGGGGGCGTTGGCTACACCTTC.

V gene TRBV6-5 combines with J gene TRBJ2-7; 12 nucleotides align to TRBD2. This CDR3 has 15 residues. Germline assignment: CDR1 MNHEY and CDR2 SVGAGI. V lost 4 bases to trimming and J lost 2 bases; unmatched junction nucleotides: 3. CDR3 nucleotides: TGTGCCAGCAGTTTAACTAGCGGGGGGACCTACGAGCAGTACTTC. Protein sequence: CASSLTSGGTYEQYF.

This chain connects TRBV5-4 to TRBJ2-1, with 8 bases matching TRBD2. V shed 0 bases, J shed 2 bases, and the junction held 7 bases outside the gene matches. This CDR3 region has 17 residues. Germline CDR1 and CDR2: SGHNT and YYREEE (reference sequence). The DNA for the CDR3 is TGTGCCAGCAGCTTGGGGCCCAGCGGGGGCGCCTACAATGAGCAGTTCTTC. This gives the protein CASSLGPSGGAYNEQFF.

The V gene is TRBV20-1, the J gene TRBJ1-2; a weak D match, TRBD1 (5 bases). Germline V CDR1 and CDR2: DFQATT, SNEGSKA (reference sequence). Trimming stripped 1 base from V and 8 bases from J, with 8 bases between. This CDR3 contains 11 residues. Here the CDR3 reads CSARGAGGYTF. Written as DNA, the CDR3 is TGCAGTGCTAGAGGGGCAGGGGGCTACACCTTC.

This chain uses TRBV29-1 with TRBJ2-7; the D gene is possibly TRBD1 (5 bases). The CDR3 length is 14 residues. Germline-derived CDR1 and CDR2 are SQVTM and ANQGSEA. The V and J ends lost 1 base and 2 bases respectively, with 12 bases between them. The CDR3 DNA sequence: TGCAGCGTTGAAGGTGGGGCAGTAGCCTACGAGCAGTACTTC. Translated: CSVEGGAVAYEQYF.

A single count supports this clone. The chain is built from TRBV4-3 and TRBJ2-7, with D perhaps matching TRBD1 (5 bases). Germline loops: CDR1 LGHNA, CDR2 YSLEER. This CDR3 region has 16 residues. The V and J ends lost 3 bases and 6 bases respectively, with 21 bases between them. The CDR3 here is CASSQTPSGYDIEQYF. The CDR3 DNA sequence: TGCGCCAGCAGCCAGACCCCGTCAGGGTACGATATCGAGCAGTACTTC.

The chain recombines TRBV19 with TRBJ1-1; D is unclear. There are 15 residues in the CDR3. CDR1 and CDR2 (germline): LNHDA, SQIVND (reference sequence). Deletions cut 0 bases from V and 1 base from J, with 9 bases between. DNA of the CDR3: TGTGCCAGTAGTATAGACGAAACAGAGAACACTGAAGCTTTCTTT. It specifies CASSIDETENTEAFF.

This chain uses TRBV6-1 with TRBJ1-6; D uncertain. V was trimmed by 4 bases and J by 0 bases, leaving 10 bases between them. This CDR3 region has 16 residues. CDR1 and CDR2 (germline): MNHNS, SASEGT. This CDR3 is CASSAGAPSYNSPLHF. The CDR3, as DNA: TGTGCCAGCAGTGCTGGAGCACCCTCCTATAATTCACCCCTCCACTTT.

Written as DNA, the CDR3 is TGTGCCAGCAGCGCCGATGGAGCGACCGGGGAGCTGTTTTTT. It translates to CASSADGATGELFF. J is TRBJ2-2 and V is TRBV9; D not resolved. CDR3 length equals 14 residues. Trimming shortened V by 3 bases and J by 5 bases, and 11 bases separated the two germline ends. Per the germline V gene, CDR1 is SGDLS and CDR2 is YYNGEE.

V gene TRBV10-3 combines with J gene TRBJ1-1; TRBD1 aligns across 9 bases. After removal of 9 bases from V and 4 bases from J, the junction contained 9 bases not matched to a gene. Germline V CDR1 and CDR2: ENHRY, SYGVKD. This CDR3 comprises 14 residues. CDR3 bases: TGTGCCATTGGGACAGGGAATCTTCTCACTGAAGCTTTCTTT. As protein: CAIGTGNLLTEAFF.

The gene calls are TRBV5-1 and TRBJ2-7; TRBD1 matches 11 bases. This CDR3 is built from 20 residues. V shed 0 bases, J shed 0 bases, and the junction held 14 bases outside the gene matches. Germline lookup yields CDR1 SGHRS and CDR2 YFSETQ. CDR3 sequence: CASSLGVVGQGARGSYEQYF. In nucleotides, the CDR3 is TGCGCCAGCAGCTTGGGGGTTGTAGGACAGGGGGCAAGAGGCTCCTACGAGCAGTACTTC.

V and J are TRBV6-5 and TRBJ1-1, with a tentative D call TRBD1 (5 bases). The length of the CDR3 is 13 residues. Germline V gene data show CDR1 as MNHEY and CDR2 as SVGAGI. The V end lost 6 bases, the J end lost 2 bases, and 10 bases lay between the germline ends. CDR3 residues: CASSLDSNTEAFF. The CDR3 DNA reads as TGTGCCAGCAGCTTAGACAGCAACACTGAAGCTTTCTTT.